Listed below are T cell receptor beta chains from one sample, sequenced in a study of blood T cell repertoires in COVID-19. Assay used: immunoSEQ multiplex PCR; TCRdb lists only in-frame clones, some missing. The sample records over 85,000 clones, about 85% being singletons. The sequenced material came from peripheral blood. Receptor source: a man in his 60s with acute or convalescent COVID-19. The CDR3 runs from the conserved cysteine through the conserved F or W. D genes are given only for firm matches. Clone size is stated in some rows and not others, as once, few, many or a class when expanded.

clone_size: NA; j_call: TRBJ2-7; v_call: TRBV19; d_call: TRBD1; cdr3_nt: TGTGCCAGTAGTGTATACCTGACAGGGAACTCCTACGAGCAGTACTTC; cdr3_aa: CASSVYLTGNSYEQYF
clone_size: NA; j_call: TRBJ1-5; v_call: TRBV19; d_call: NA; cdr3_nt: TGTGCCAGTAGTTCGGGTTGGAATCAGCCCCAGCATTTT; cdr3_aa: CASSSGWNQPQHF
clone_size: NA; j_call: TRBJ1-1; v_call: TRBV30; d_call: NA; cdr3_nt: TGTGCCTGGAGTGATCGGGTAACTGAAGCTTTCTTT; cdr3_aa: CAWSDRVTEAFF
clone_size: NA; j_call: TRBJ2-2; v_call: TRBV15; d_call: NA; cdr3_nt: TGTGCCACCAGCAGAGATCTAGCCTCCGGGGAGCTGTTTTTT; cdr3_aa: CATSRDLASGELFF
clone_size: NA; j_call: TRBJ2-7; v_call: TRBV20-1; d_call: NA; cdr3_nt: TGCAGTGCTAGCAGCTACGAGCAGTACTTC; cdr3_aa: CSASSYEQYF
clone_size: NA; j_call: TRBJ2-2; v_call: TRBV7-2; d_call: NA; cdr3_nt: TGTGCCAGCAGCTTAGACAGGGCTTGGAACGGGGAGCTGTTTTTT; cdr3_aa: CASSLDRAWNGELFF
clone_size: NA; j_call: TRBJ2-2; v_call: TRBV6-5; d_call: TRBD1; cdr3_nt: TGTGCCAGCAGTAGACAGGGGAGGGAGCTGTTTTTT; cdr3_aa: CASSRQGRELFF
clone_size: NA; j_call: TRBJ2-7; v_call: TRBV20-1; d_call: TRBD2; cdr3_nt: TGCAGTGCTAGTAAATTCGGGACTAGCGGATACGAGCAGTACTTC; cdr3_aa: CSASKFGTSGYEQYF
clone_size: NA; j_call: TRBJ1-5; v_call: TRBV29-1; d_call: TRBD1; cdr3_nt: TGCAGCGCCGCGACAGGGAATCAGCCCCAGCATTTT; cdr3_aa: CSAATGNQPQHF
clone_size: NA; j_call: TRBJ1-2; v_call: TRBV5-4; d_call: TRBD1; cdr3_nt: TGTGCCAGCAGCTCGGATGCCAACAGGGGGTTTGGCTACACCTTC; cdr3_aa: CASSSDANRGFGYTF
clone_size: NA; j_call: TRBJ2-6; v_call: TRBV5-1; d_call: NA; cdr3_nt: TGCGCCAGCAGCGTGCACAGGCCCTCTGGGGCCAACGTCCTGACTTTC; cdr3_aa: CASSVHRPSGANVLTF
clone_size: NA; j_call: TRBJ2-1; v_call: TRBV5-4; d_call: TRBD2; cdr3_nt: TGTGCCAGCAGCCCCCGGATAGCGGGAGGGAATGAGCAGTTCTTC; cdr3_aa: CASSPRIAGGNEQFF
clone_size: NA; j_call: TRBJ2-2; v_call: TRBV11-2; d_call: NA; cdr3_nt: TGTGCCAGCAGTCTAACGGGGGCGAACACCGGGGAGCTGTTTTTT; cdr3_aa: CASSLTGANTGELFF
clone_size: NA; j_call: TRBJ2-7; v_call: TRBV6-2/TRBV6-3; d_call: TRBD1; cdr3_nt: TGTGCCAGCAGCGGGACAGGGGTCTACGAGCAGTACTTC; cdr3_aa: CASSGTGVYEQYF
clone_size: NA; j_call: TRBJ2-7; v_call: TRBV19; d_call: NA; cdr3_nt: TGTGCCAGTAGTATCATGTGGGGAGACTCCTACGAGCAGTACTTC; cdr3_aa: CASSIMWGDSYEQYF
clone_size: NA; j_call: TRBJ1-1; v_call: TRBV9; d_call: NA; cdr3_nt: TGTGCCAGCAGCGTAGGAATAGCCTTGAACACTGAAGCTTTCTTT; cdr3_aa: CASSVGIALNTEAFF
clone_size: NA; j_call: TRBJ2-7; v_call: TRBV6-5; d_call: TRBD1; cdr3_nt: TGTGCCAGCAGGCCCGGGACAGTTTCCTACGAGCAGTACTTC; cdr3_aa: CASRPGTVSYEQYF
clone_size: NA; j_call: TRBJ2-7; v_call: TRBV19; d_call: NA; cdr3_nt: TGTGCCAGTAGTATACGTTCCGGGAGAGGCTCCTACGAGCAGTACTTC; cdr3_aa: CASSIRSGRGSYEQYF
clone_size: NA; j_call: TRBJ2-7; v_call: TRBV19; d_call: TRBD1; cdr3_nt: TGTGCCAGTAGTGCCCGGGACAGGGACTACGAGCAGTACTTC; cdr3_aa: CASSARDRDYEQYF
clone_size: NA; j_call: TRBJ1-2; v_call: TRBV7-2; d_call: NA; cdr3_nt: TGTGCCAGCAGCTTAGGCGGCCCGATCGTCGGCTACACCTTC; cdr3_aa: CASSLGGPIVGYTF
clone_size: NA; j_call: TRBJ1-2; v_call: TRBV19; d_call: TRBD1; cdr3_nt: TGTGCCAGTAGTCGGACAGGGTCCGAAAATGGCTACACCTTC; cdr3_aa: CASSRTGSENGYTF
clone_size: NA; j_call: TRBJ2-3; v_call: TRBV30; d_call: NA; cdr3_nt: TGTGCCTGGAGTTGGCAGGGTGGCACAGATACGCAGTATTTT; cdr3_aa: CAWSWQGGTDTQYF
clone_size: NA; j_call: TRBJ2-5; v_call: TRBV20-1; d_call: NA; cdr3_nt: TGCAGTGCTAGTCCAGGGATAAGGACCCAGTACTTC; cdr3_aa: CSASPGIRTQYF
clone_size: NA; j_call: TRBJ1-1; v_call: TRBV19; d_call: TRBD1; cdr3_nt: TGTGCCAGTAAAGAGACAGGGTTGGTCACTGAAGCTTTCTTT; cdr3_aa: CASKETGLVTEAFF
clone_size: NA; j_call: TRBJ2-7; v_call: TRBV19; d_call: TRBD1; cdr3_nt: TGTGCCAGTAGCAGACAGGGGCGCTACGAGCAGTACTTC; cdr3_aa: CASSRQGRYEQYF
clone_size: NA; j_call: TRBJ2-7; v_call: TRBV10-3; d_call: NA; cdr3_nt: TGTGCCATCAGTGAGGGACTCGCCTCCTACGAGCAGTACTTC; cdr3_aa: CAISEGLASYEQYF
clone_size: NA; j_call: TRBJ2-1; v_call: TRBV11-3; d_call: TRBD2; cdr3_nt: TGTGCCAGCAGCTCCGGGACTAGCGACTACAATGAGCAGTTCTTC; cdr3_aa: CASSSGTSDYNEQFF
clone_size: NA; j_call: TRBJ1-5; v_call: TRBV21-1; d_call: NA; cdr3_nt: TGTGCCAGCAGCAAAGATGGGGCCGGGGGGGTCCTAGGTCAGCCCCAGCATTTT; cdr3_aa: CASSKDGAGGVLGQPQHF
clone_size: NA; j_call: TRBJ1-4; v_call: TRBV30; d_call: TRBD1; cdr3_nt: TGTGCCTGGAGACCCGGACAGGATGAAGCGGAAAAACTGTTTTTT; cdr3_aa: CAWRPGQDEAEKLFF
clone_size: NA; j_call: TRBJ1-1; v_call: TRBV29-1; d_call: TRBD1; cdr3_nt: TGCAGCGCCCAGGACAGGGGGCGGCGTAACACTGAAGCTTTCTTT; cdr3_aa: CSAQDRGRRNTEAFF
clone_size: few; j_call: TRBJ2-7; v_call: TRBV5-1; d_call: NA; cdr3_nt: TGCGCCAGCAGCCACCCGAACACAGCCTACGAGCAGTACTTC; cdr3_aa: CASSHPNTAYEQYF
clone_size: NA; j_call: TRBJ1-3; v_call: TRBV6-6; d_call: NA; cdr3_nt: TGTGCCAGCAATATGCGCTCTGGAAACACCATATATTTT; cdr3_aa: CASNMRSGNTIYF
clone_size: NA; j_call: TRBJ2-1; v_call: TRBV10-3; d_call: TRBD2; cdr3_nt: TGTGCCTCTAGCGGGGGGATCTACAATGAGCAGTTCTTC; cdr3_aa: CASSGGIYNEQFF
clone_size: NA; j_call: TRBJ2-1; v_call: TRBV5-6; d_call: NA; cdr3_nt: TGTGCCAGCAGCTTGGGGCCCGCATTCTCCTACAATGAGCAGTTCTTC; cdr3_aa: CASSLGPAFSYNEQFF
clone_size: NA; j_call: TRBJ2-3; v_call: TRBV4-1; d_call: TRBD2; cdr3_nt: TGCGCCAGCAGCCACCCGGGAGGCTTGGATACGCAGTATTTT; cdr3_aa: CASSHPGGLDTQYF
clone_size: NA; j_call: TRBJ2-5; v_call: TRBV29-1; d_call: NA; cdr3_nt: TGCAGCGTTGATAAGCAAGAAGAGACCCAGTACTTC; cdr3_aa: CSVDKQEETQYF
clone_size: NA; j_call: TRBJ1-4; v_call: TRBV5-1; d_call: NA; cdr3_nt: TGCGCCAGCAGCCCAGCCGGGGGGCAGGAAAAACTGTTTTTT; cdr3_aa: CASSPAGGQEKLFF
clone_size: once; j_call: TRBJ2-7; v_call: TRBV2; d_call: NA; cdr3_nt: TGTGCCAGCCAGCTTGGGCAGGTCAACTACGAGCAGTACTTC; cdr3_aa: CASQLGQVNYEQYF
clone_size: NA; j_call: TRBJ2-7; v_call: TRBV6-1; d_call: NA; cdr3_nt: TGTGCCAGCGGAGGCTCCACCTACGAGCAGTACTTC; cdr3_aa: CASGGSTYEQYF
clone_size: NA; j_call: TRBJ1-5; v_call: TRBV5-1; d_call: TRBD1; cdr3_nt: TGCGCCAGCAGCTTGGGAGGCCAGGGGGCTAATCAGCCCCAGCATTTT; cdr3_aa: CASSLGGQGANQPQHF
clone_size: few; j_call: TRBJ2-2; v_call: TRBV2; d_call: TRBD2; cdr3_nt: TGTGCCAGCAGTGATGGAGCGGGGGACGGGGAGCTGTTTTTT; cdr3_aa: CASSDGAGDGELFF
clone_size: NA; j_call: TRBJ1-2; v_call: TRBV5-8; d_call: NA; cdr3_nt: TGTGCCAGCAGCTTGGAGAGGGTGGACTATGGCTACACCTTC; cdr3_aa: CASSLERVDYGYTF
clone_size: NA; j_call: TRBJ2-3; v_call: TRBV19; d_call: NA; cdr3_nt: TGTGCCAGTAGTGAGGGGCGGGGTATGGTTACGCAGTATTTT; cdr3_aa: CASSEGRGMVTQYF
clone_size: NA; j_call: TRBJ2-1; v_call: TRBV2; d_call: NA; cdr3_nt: TGTGCCAGCAAGCAGACAGGGACTAGAACCTACAATGAGCAGTTCTTC; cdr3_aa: CASKQTGTRTYNEQFF
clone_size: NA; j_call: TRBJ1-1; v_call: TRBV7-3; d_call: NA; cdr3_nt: TGTGCCAGCAGCTCCTCTATACAGGGCACTGAAGCTTTCTTT; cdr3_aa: CASSSSIQGTEAFF
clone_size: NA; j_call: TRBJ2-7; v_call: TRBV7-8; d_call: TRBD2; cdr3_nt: TGTGCCAGCAGCTTACTAGCGGGGGGGGCCTACGAGCAGTACTTC; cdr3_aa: CASSLLAGGAYEQYF
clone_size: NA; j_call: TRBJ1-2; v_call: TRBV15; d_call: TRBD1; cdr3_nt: TGTGCCACCAGCAGAGGGGGGACAGTACTGCGCGCTAACTATGGCTACACCTTC; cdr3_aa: CATSRGGTVLRANYGYTF
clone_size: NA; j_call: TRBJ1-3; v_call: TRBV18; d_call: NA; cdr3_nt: TGTGCCAGCTCGTCCGGGTCCTCTGGAAACACCATATATTTT; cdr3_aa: CASSSGSSGNTIYF
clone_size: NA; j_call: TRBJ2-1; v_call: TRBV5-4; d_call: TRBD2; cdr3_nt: TGTGCCAGCAGCTTAGGTAGCGGGGGGCTCTACAATGAGCAGTTCTTC; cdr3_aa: CASSLGSGGLYNEQFF
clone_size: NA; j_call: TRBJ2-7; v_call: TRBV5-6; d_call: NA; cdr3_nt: TGTGCCAGCAGCTTGGCTGACGAGCAGTACTTC; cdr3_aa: CASSLADEQYF
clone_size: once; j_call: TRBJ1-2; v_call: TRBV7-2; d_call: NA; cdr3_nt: TGTGCCAGCAGCTTAGGGGGGGGTTATGGCTACACCTTC; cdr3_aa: CASSLGGGYGYTF
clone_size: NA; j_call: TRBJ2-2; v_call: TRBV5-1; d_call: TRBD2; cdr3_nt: TGCGCCAGCAGCTTGGGGGCTAGCGGGGCGAACACCGGGGAGCTGTTTTTT; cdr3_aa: CASSLGASGANTGELFF
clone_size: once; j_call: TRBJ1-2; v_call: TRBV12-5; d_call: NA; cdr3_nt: TGTGCTAGTGGTTCTCTAGGAGGCGGCTACACCTTC; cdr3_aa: CASGSLGGGYTF
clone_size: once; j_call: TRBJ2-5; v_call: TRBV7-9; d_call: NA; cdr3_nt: TGTGCCAGCCACTTAAACGGGGAGACCCAGTACTTC; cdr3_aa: CASHLNGETQYF